These T cell receptor beta chains were read from a single sample in a study of Graves' ophthalmopathy and Graves' hyperthyroidism. TCRdb reprocessed the multiplex PCR reads via MiXCR and lists one record per CDR3 protein. The table has around 670,000 distinct CDR3 sequences, approximately 40% seen once. The material sequenced was peripheral blood. The source is an adult man with Graves' ophthalmopathy. Each CDR3 is given with its conserved first and last residue. D genes are given only for firm matches. Clone size is given for some rows only: seen once, a few or many times, or a class if the clone is expanded.

TRBV6-7	-	-	TRBJ1-5	CASSSRGPSNQPQHF	TGTGCCAGCAGTTCGCGGGGGCCTAGCAATCAGCCCCAGCATTTT
TRBV12-3/TRBV12-4	-	many	TRBJ1-6	CASRSLGGSPLHF	TGTGCCAGCAGGTCCCTAGGGGGATCACCCCTCCACTTT
TRBV29-1	-	many	TRBJ1-2	CSVDPPESYGYTF	TGCAGCGTTGATCCGCCGGAAAGCTATGGCTACACCTTC
TRBV25-1	TRBD2	-	TRBJ2-7	CASSYGFSGRIYEQYF	TGTGCCAGCAGTTACGGTTTTAGCGGGAGGATCTACGAGCAGTACTTC
TRBV29-1	-	many	TRBJ1-5	CSVDDGNQPQHF	TGCAGCGTTGACGACGGGAATCAGCCCCAGCATTTT
TRBV7-9	TRBD2	many	TRBJ2-7	CASSPAGGGEQYF	TGTGCCAGCAGTCCCGCGGGGGGCGGAGAGCAGTACTTC
TRBV25-1	-	-	TRBJ1-4	CASSETPTTEKLFF	TGTGCCAGCAGTGAAACTCCGACGACGGAAAAACTGTTTTTT
TRBV7-2	-	many	TRBJ1-1	CASSLISMNTEAFF	TGTGCCAGCAGCTTAATATCAATGAACACTGAAGCTTTCTTT
TRBV10-3	TRBD1	-	TRBJ2-7	CAISLAGGINEQYF	TGTGCCATCAGTCTGGCAGGGGGTATCAACGAGCAGTACTTC
TRBV6-1	TRBD1	-	TRBJ1-6	CASGELGTVFHF	TGTGCCAGCGGCGAGTTGGGGACAGTCTTCCACTTT
TRBV12-3/TRBV12-4	-	many	TRBJ1-2	CASSLGDYTPDGYTF	TGTGCCAGCAGTTTAGGTGACTATACTCCGGATGGCTACACCTTC
TRBV19	TRBD1	-	TRBJ1-1	CASSSQQGWGGTEAFF	TGTGCCAGTAGTAGCCAACAGGGGTGGGGAGGCACTGAAGCTTTCTTT
TRBV2	TRBD2	-	TRBJ2-7	CATSDLPGLAGALSDLYEQYF	TGTGCCACCAGTGATTTACCGGGACTAGCGGGAGCTCTCTCCGATCTCTACGAGCAGTACTTC
TRBV19	TRBD1	-	TRBJ2-2	CASRWTGGSGELFF	TGTGCCAGTAGGTGGACAGGGGGCTCCGGGGAGCTGTTTTTT
TRBV15	-	-	TRBJ1-5	CATSAYGRGDGNQPQHF	TGTGCCACCAGCGCCTACGGGAGGGGGGATGGCAATCAGCCCCAGCATTTT
TRBV10-3	-	many	TRBJ1-2	CATRTENYGYTF	TGTGCCACCCGGACAGAGAACTATGGCTACACCTTC
TRBV15	TRBD1	many	TRBJ1-1	CATSRAWRDSEAFF	TGTGCCACCAGCAGAGCTTGGCGGGACAGCGAAGCTTTCTTT
TRBV7-2	-	-	TRBJ2-7	CASSVQVLTITYEQYF	TGTGCCAGCAGCGTACAGGTATTAACTATCACCTACGAGCAGTACTTC
TRBV2	-	-	TRBJ1-1	CASSLGVQNTEAFF	TGTGCCAGCAGTTTAGGGGTGCAGAACACTGAAGCTTTCTTT
TRBV20-1	-	-	TRBJ1-5	CSASRGQTRQPQHF	TGCAGTGCTAGTCGTGGTCAGACCAGGCAGCCCCAGCATTTT
TRBV7-8	-	many	TRBJ1-6	CASSLVGNFAGLHF	TGTGCCAGCAGCTTAGTAGGGAACTTTGCTGGCCTCCACTTT
TRBV20-1	TRBD2	-	TRBJ2-5	CSARLSGPQETQYF	TGCAGTGCCCGCCTTAGCGGGCCCCAAGAGACCCAGTACTTC
TRBV7-9	TRBD1	few	TRBJ2-7	CASSSGQAGGEQYF	TGTGCCAGCAGTTCAGGACAGGCAGGAGGTGAGCAGTACTTC
TRBV19	-	many	TRBJ2-5	CASSIGQSKTQYF	TGTGCCAGTAGTATCGGGCAGTCGAAGACCCAGTACTTC
TRBV9	TRBD1	-	TRBJ1-4	CASSKPGQQTWGKLFF	TGTGCCAGCAGCAAGCCGGGACAGCAGACGTGGGGAAAACTGTTTTTT
TRBV7-9	TRBD2	many	TRBJ2-5	CASSSGGGRPQETQYF	TGTGCCAGCAGCTCGGGGGGTGGCCGACCTCAAGAGACCCAGTACTTC
TRBV12-3/TRBV12-4	TRBD1	-	TRBJ2-5	CASSGQGVFGETQYF	TGTGCCAGCAGTGGACAGGGGGTTTTTGGAGAGACCCAGTACTTC
TRBV6-6	-	-	TRBJ1-2	CASSYLTNLYGYTF	TGTGCCAGCAGTTACTTAACAAACCTCTATGGCTACACCTTC
TRBV10-3	-	-	TRBJ1-1	CASSDRRVEAFF	TGTGCCAGCAGTGATAGACGTGTTGAAGCTTTCTTT
TRBV13	TRBD1	-	TRBJ1-6	CASSLNRQGVNSPLHF	TGTGCCAGCAGCTTAAATAGACAGGGTGTTAATTCACCCCTCCACTTT
TRBV27	-	many	TRBJ2-5	CASSPGHQETQYF	TGTGCCAGCAGTCCAGGGCACCAAGAGACCCAGTACTTC